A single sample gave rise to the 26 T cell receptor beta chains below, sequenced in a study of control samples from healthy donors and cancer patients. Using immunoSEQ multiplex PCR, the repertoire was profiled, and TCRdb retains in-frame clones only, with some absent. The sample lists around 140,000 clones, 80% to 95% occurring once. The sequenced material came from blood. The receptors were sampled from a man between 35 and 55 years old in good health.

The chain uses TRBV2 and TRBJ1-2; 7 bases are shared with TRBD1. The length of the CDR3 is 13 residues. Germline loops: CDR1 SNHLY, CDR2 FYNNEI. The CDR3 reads CAEQGEPNYGYTF. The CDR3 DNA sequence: TGTGCTGAGCAGGGGGAACCTAACTATGGCTACACCTTC.

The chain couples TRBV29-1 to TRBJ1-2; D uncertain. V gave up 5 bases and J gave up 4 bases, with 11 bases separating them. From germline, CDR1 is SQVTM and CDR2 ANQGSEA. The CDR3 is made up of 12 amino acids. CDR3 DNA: TGCAGCGTTTATATAGGATCCTATGGCTACACCTTC. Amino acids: CSVYIGSYGYTF. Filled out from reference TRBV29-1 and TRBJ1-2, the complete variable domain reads SAVISQKPSRDICQRGTSLTIQCQVDSQVTMMFWYRQQPGQSLTLIATANQGSEATYESGFVIDKFPISRPNLTFSTLTVSNMSPEDSSIYLCSVYIGSYGYTFGSGTRLTVV.

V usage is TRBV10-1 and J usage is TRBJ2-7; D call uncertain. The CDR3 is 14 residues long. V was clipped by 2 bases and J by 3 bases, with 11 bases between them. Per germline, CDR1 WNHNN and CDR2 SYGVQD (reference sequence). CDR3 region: CASSESGRLYEQYF. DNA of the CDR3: TGCGCCAGCAGTGAGAGTGGACGGCTCTACGAGCAGTACTTC.

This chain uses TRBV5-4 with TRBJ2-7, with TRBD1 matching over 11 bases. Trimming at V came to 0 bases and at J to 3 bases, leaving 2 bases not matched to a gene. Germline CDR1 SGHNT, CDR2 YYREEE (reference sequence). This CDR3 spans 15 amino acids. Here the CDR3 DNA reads TGTGCCAGCAGCTTGGCCGGGACAGGGGGCTACGAGCAGTACTTC. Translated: CASSLAGTGGYEQYF.

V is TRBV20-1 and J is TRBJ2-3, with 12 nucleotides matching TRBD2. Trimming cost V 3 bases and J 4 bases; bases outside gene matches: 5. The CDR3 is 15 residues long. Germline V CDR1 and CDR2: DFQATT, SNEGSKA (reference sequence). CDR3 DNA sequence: TGCAGTGCTAGTCATGGACTAGCGGGGTCAGATACGCAGTATTTT. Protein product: CSASHGLAGSDTQYF.

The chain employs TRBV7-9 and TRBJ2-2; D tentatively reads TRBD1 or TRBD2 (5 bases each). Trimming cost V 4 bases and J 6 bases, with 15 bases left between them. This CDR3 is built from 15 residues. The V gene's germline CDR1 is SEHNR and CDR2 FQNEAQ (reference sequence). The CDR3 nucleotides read TGTGCCAGCAGCTCAGGGACGGTGGGGGCCGGGGAGCTGTTTTTT. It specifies CASSSGTVGAGELFF.

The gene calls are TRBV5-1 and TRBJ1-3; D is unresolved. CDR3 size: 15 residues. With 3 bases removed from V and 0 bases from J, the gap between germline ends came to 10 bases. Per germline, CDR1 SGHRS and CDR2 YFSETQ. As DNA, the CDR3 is TGCGCCAGCAGCTCTGGGCCCGACTCTGGAAACACCATATATTTT. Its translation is CASSSGPDSGNTIYF.

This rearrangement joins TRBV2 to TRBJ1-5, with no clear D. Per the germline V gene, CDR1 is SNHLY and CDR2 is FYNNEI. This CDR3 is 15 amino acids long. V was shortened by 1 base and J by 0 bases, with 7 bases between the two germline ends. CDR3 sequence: CASSEDLYSNQPQHF. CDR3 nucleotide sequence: TGTGCCAGCAGTGAAGACTTATATAGCAATCAGCCCCAGCATTTT.

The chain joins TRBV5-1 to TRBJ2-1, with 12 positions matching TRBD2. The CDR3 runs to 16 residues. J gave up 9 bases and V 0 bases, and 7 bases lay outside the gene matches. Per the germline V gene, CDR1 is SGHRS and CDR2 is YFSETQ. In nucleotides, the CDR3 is TGCGCCAGCAGCTTGGTAGCGACTAGCGGGGGCGGTGAGCAGTTCTTC. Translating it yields CASSLVATSGGGEQFF.

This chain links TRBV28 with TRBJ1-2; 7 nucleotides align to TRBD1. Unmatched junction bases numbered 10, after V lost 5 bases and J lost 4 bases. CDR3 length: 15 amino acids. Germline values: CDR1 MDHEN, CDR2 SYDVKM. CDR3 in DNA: TGTGCCAGCAGTAGTGACCGGGACAGAAGCTATGGCTACACCTTC. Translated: CASSSDRDRSYGYTF.

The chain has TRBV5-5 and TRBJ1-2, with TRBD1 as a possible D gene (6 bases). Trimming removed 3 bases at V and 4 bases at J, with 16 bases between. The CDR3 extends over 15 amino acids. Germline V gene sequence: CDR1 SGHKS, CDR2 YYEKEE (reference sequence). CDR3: CASSSPGGLAYGYTF. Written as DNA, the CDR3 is TGTGCCAGCAGCTCCCCCGGGGGCTTGGCCTATGGCTACACCTTC.

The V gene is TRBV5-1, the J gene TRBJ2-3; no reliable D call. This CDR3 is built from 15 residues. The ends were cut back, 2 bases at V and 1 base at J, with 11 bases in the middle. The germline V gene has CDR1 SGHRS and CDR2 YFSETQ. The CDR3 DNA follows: TGCGCCAGCAGCTTTCAAGGTTATGGCACAGATACGCAGTATTTT. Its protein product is CASSFQGYGTDTQYF.

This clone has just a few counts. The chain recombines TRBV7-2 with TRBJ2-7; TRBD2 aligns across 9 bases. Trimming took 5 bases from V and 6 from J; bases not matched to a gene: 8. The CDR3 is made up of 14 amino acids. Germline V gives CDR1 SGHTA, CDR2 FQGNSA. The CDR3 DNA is TGTGCCAGCAGCCAGAATAGCGGGGGCCCCGAGCAGTACTTC. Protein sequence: CASSQNSGGPEQYF.

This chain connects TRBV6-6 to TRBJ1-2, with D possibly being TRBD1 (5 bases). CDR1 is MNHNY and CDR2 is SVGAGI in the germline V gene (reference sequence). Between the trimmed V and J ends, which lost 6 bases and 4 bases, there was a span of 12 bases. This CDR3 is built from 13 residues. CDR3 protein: CASRFKGLYGYTF. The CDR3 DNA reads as TGTGCCAGCAGATTCAAGGGACTCTATGGCTACACCTTC.

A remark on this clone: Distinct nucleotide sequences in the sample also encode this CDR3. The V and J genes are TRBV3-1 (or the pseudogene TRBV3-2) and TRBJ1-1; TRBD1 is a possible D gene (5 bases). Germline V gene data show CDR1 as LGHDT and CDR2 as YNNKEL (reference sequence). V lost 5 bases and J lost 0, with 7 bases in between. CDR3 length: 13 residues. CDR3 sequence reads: CASSLTVNTEAFF. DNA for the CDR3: TGTGCCAGCAGCTTGACAGTGAACACTGAAGCTTTCTTT.

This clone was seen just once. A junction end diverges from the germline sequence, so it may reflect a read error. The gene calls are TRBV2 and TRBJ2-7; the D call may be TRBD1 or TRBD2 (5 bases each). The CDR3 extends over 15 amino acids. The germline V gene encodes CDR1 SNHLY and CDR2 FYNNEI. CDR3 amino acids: CASREGTVKPYEQYF. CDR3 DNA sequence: TGTGCCAGCAGGGAAGGGACCGTGAAGCCCTACGAGCAGTACTTC.

The CDR3 sequence is CASSPGTSTSETQYF. DNA of the CDR3: TGTGCCAGTAGCCCCGGGACTAGCACTTCTGAGACCCAGTACTTC. The rearrangement uses TRBV19 and TRBJ2-5; 9 nucleotides agree with TRBD2. CDR1 is LNHDA, CDR2 SQIVND, per germline (reference sequence). V lost 6 bases, J lost 5 bases, and 10 bases stayed unmatched. This CDR3 comprises 15 residues.

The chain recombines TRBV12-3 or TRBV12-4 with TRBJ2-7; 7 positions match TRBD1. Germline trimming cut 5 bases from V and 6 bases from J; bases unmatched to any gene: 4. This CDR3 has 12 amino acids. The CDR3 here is CASSPTGAEQYF. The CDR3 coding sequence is TGTGCCAGCAGTCCCACAGGGGCCGAGCAGTACTTC.

In DNA, the CDR3 is TGTGCCAGCAGCGTAGCAACTAGCGGGGGCTATACGCAGTATTTT. It encodes CASSVATSGGYTQYF. The rearrangement links TRBV9 to TRBJ2-3, with TRBD2 matching 11 bases. The CDR3 has 15 amino acids. The germline CDR1 and CDR2 sequences are SGDLS and YYNGEE. The J segment lost 7 bases and the V segment lost 0 bases, leaving 4 bases of the junction unmatched.

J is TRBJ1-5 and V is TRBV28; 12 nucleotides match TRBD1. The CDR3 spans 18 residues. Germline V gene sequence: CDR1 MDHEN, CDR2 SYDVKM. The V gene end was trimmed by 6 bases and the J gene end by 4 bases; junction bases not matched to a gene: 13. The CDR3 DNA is TGTGCCAGCAGGCATGGGTGGGACAGGGGGCTTGGAAATCAGCCCCAGCATTTT. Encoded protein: CASRHGWDRGLGNQPQHF.

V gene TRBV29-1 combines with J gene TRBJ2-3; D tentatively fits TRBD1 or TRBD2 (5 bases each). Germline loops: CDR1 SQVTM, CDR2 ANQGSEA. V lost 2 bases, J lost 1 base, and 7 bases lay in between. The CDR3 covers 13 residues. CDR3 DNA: TGCAGCGTTGAATCGGGGCGCACAGATACGCAGTATTTT. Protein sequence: CSVESGRTDTQYF.

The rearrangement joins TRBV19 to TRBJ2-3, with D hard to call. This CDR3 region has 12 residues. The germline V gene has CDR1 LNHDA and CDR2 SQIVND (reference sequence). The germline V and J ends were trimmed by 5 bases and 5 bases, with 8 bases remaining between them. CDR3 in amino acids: CASSWVGDTQYF. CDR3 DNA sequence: TGTGCCAGTAGTTGGGTGGGAGATACGCAGTATTTT.

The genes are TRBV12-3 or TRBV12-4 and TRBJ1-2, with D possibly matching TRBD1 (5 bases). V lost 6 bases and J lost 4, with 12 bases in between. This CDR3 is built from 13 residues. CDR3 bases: TGTGCCAGCAGGCGATCGGGGGGCTATGGCTACACCTTC. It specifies CASRRSGGYGYTF.

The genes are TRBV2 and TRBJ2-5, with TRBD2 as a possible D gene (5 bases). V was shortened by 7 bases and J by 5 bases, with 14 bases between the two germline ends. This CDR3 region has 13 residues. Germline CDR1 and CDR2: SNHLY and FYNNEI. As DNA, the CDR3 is TGTGCCAGCAAGAGGGAACAGATGGAGACCCAGTACTTC. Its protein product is CASKREQMETQYF. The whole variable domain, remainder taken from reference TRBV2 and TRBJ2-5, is EPEVTQTPSHQVTQMGQEVILRCVPISNHLYFYWYRQILGQKVEFLVSFYNNEISEKSEIFDDQFSVERPDGSNFTLKIRSTKLEDSAMYFCASKREQMETQYFGPGTRLLVL.

The DNA of the CDR3 is TGTGCCAGCAGCTTGGCAGGGGCTGGTGAAAAACTGTTTTTT. It encodes CASSLAGAGEKLFF. This chain connects TRBV5-4 to TRBJ1-4; a possible D gene is TRBD1 (6 bases). Germline-derived CDR1 and CDR2 are SGHNT and YYREEE (reference sequence). Trimming took 0 bases from V and 7 from J, leaving 10 bases between them. The CDR3 is 14 amino acids.

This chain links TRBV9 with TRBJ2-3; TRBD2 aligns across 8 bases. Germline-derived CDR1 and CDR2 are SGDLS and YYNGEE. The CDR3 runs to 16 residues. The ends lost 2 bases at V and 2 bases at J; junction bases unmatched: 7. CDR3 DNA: TGTGCCAGCAGCGTCTCGGGCGGGGGGACCACAGATACGCAGTATTTT. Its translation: CASSVSGGGTTDTQYF.